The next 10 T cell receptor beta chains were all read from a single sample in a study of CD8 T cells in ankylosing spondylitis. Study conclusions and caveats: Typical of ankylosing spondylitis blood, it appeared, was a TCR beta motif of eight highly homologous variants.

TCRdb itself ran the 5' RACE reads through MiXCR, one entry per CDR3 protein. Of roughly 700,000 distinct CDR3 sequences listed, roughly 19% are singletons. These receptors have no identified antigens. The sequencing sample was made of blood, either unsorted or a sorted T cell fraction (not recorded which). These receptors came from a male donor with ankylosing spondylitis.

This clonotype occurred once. The CDR3 is CASSADSDSPLHF. In DNA form, the CDR3 reads TGTGCCAGCAGCGCGGACAGTGATTCACCCCTCCACTTT. The rearrangement uses TRBV9 and TRBJ1-6; tentatively, D is TRBD1 (6 bases). The CDR3 extends over 13 amino acids. Trimming took 3 bases from V and 8 from J, leaving 9 bases between them. Germline-derived CDR1 and CDR2 are SGDLS and YYNGEE.

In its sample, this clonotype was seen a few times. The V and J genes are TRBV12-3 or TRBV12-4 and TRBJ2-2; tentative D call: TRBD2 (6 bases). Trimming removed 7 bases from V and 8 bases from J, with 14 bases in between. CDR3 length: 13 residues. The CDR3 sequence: CASTEWREGELFF. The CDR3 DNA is TGTGCCAGCACCGAATGGCGGGAAGGGGAGCTGTTTTTT.

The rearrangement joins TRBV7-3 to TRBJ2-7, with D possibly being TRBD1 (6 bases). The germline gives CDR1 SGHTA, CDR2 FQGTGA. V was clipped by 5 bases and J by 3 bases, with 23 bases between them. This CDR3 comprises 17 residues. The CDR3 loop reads CASSEGGGARGLYEQYF. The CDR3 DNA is TGTGCCAGCAGCGAAGGGGGTGGCGCTAGGGGCCTCTACGAGCAGTACTTC.

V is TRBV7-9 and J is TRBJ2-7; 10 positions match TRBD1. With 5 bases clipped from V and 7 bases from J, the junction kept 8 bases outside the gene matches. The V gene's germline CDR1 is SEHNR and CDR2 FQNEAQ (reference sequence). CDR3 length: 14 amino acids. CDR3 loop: CASSLGTGVWEQYF. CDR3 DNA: TGTGCCAGCAGCCTAGGGACAGGGGTTTGGGAGCAGTACTTC. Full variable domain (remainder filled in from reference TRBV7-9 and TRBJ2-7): DTGVSQNPRHKITKRGQNVTFRCDPISEHNRLYWYRQTLGQGPEFLTYFQNEAQLEKSRLLSDRFSAERPKGSFSTLEIQRTEQGDSAMYLCASSLGTGVWEQYFGPGTRLTVT.

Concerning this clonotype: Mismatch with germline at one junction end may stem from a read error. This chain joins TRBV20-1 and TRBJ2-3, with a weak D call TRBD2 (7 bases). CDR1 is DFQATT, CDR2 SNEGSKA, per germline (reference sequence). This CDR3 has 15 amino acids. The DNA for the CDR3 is TGCAGTGCTAGAGGGGGCGGGGGCAGCACAGATACACAGTATTTT. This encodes CSARGGGGSTDTQYF.

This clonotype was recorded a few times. Here the CDR3 DNA reads TGTGCCAGCAGCCCGCGGGACAATGACTACGAGCAGTACTTC. This sequence encodes CASSPRDNDYEQYF. The chain uses TRBV5-5 and TRBJ2-7, with D perhaps matching TRBD1 or TRBD2 (6 bases each). V lost 4 bases to trimming and J lost 3 bases, with 14 bases between them. Germline CDR1 reads SGHKS; CDR2 reads YYEKEE (reference sequence). The CDR3 is 14 residues long.

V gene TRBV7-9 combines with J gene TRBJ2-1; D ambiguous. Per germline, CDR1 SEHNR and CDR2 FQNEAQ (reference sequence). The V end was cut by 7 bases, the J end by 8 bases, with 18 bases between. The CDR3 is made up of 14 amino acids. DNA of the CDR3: TGTGCCAGCACTTACAAAAAAAGAGAAGATGAGCAGTTCTTC. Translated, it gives CASTYKKREDEQFF.

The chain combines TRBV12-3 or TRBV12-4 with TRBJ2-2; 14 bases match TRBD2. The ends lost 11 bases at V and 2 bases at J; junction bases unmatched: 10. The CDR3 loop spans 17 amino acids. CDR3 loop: CAVGPTSGRANTGELFF. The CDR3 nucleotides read TGTGCCGTCGGACCGACTAGCGGGAGGGCTAACACCGGGGAGCTGTTTTTT.

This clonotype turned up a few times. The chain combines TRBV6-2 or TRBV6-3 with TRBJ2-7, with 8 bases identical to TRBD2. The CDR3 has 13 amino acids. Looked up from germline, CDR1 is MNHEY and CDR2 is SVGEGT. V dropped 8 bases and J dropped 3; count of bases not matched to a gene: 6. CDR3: CASALAGGYEQYF. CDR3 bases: TGTGCCAGCGCTTTGGCGGGAGGCTACGAGCAGTACTTC.

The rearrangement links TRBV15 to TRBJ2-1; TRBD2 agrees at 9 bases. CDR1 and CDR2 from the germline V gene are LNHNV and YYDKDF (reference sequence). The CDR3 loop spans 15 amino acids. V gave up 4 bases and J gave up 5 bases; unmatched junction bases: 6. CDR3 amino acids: CATSIRLADDNEQFF. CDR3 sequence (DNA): TGTGCCACCAGCATACGACTAGCGGACGACAATGAGCAGTTCTTC.